Each of the 21 T cell receptor beta chains below was sequenced from the same sample in a study of T-cell memory formation after mild COVID-19 (dated by TCRdb to about 2021). The library was obtained by 5' RACE. The sequencing machine was an Illumina NovaSeq 6000. TCRdb passed the public sequencing reads through fastp at Q25 and MiXCR, retaining productive beta sequences. For every CDR3 protein sequence, its rows merge into one entry that carries the most common genes and DNA. Counted in this sample were 500,000 to 650,000 distinct CDR3 sequences; about a fifth of them appeared once. Roughly 9.1% of the sample goes to the ten largest clones. Sequenced material: PBMCs or a T cell subset sorted from them (not recorded which). Receptor source: an adult woman who had mild COVID-19 (a few samples of this study predate the infection). The sample titles of this study are shuffled in the database, so cell type and time point are left out; the donor was told from shared clones.

This clonotype was found many times. The J gene is TRBJ2-2, the V gene TRBV5-6; 8 bases are a match to TRBD1. The CDR3 has 18 amino acids. The J segment lost 5 bases and the V segment lost 1 base, leaving 13 bases of the junction unmatched. The germline CDR1 and CDR2 sequences are SGHDT and YYEEEE. The CDR3 DNA follows: TGTGCCAGCAGCTTGTTCATGGGGACAGGATCCAGAACCGGGGAGCTGTTTTTT. It yields the protein CASSLFMGTGSRTGELFF.

This clonotype was detected only a few times. This chain connects TRBV6-5 to TRBJ1-2, with D possibly being TRBD1 (6 bases). Per the germline V gene, CDR1 is MNHEY and CDR2 is SVGAGI. V gave up 7 bases and J gave up 7 bases, with 19 bases separating them. The CDR3 runs 14 residues. CDR3 nucleotides: TGTGCCAGCAACCAGGGTGGGGGCGCCGGTGGCTACACCTTC. The encoded protein is CASNQGGGAGGYTF.

The chain has TRBV12-3 or TRBV12-4 and TRBJ2-1, with D perhaps TRBD2 (5 bases). The CDR3 is 15 residues long. The V end was cut by 0 bases, the J end by 8 bases, with 14 bases between. The CDR3 loop reads CASSLAGEISDEQFF. The CDR3, as DNA: TGTGCCAGCAGTTTAGCGGGAGAAATTTCCGATGAGCAGTTCTTC.

V gene TRBV28 combines with J gene TRBJ1-5, with TRBD1 as a possible D gene (6 bases). This CDR3 spans 16 amino acids. V lost 2 bases to trimming and J lost 4 bases, with 15 bases between them. Germline values: CDR1 MDHEN, CDR2 SYDVKM. The CDR3 here is CASSLHPGESNQPQHF. The CDR3 DNA is TGTGCCAGCAGTTTACATCCAGGGGAGTCGAATCAGCCCCAGCATTTT.

This clonotype was observed a handful of times. J is TRBJ2-1 and V is TRBV20-1; 9 bases are shared with TRBD2. V gave up 6 bases and J gave up 8 bases; unmatched junction bases: 2. In germline, CDR1 is DFQATT, CDR2 SNEGSKA (reference sequence). The CDR3 length is 11 residues. This CDR3 reads CSAQRGDEQFF. DNA for the CDR3: TGCAGTGCCCAGCGGGGGGATGAGCAGTTCTTC.

Remarks on this clonotype: At one of its ends the junction is not consistent with the germline gene, which may arise from a read error. Written as DNA, the CDR3 is TGTGCTAGCAGCACCGGTCGGACCGCGCAAGAGACCCAGTACTTC. Translation gives CASSTGRTAQETQYF. This sequence joins TRBV7-7 and TRBJ2-5; no definite D call. Germline loops: CDR1 SSHAT, CDR2 FNYEAQ (reference sequence). The CDR3 has 15 residues. Filled out from reference TRBV7-7 and TRBJ2-5, the complete variable domain reads GAGVSQSPRYKVTKRGQDVTLRCDPISSHATLYWYQQALGQGPEFLTYFNYEAQPDKSGLPSDRFSAERPEGSISTLTIQRTEQRDSAMYRCASSTGRTAQETQYFGPGTRLLVL.

This clonotype showed up just a few times. Compared with germline, one end of the junction differs, possibly owing to a read error. This rearrangement joins TRBV7-3 to TRBJ2-3, with 7 bases identical to TRBD1. The CDR3 is 17 residues long. Germline assignment: CDR1 SGHTA and CDR2 FQGTGA. The DNA of the CDR3 is TGTGACAGCAGCTTTTTCCCCAGGGGGACCAGCACAGATACGCAGTATTTT. Amino acids: CDSSFFPRGTSTDTQYF.

This clonotype was seen only a few times. The rearrangement joins TRBV5-6 to TRBJ2-7, with 8 bases lining up with TRBD1. V gave up 6 bases and J gave up 1 base; unmatched junction bases: 3. The CDR3 totals 13 residues. The germline CDR1 and CDR2 sequences are SGHDT and YYEEEE. CDR3 in amino acids: CASTDRVSYEQYF. The DNA for the CDR3 is TGTGCCAGCACGGACAGGGTTTCCTACGAGCAGTACTTC. The complete variable domain, with remaining parts taken from reference TRBV5-6 and TRBJ2-7, reads DAGVTQSPTHLIKTRGQQVTLRCSPKSGHDTVSWYQQALGQGPQFIFQYYEEEERQRGNFPDRFSGHQFPNYSSELNVNALLLGDSALYLCASTDRVSYEQYFGPGTRLTVT.

This clonotype was detected once. The V call is TRBV19, the J call TRBJ2-6, with TRBD2 as a possible D gene (6 bases). The CDR3 has 17 residues. V gave up 2 bases and J gave up 2 bases, with 13 bases separating them. The V gene's germline CDR1 is LNHDA and CDR2 SQIVND (reference sequence). CDR3 sequence (DNA): TGTGCCAGTAGTATATGGGGGGTAGACGCTGGGGCCAACGTCCTGACTTTC. Protein product: CASSIWGVDAGANVLTF.

This clonotype was detected a few times. The chain employs TRBV9 and TRBJ2-7; 9 nucleotides agree with TRBD2. V dropped 2 bases and J dropped 3; count of bases not matched to a gene: 3. The CDR3 consists of 14 residues. In germline, CDR1 is SGDLS, CDR2 YYNGEE. CDR3 in DNA: TGTGCCAGCAGCGTCGGGACTAGCAACTACGAGCAGTACTTC. This gives the protein CASSVGTSNYEQYF. Looking up the rest from reference TRBV9 and TRBJ2-7 gives the full variable domain: DSGVTQTPKHLITATGQRVTLRCSPRSGDLSVYWYQQSLDQGLQFLIQYYNGEERAKGNILERFSAQQFPDLHSELNLSSLELGDSALYFCASSVGTSNYEQYFGPGTRLTVT.

This clonotype has just a few counts. The chain links TRBV7-2 to TRBJ2-1; D perhaps matches TRBD2 (6 bases). The CDR3 runs 14 residues. Trimming pared 3 bases from V and 6 bases from J, leaving 12 bases between. CDR1 and CDR2 from the germline V gene are SGHTA and FQGNSA. Written as DNA, the CDR3 is TGTGCCAGCAGCTTGGGCGGGATCCTCAATGAGCAGTTCTTC. Its protein is CASSLGGILNEQFF.

This clonotype was counted between two and nine times. The J gene is TRBJ2-3, the V gene TRBV15; no definite D call. This CDR3 has 13 residues. With 0 bases removed from V and 8 bases from J, the gap between germline ends came to 9 bases. CDR1 and CDR2 (germline): LNHNV, YYDKDF (reference sequence). CDR3 amino acids: CATSRDQGGTQYF. The CDR3 DNA follows: TGTGCCACCAGCAGAGATCAAGGCGGTACGCAGTATTTT.

The V and J genes are TRBV7-9 and TRBJ1-4; D remains unclear. V was shortened by 5 bases and J by 8 bases, with 15 bases between the two germline ends. The CDR3 runs 14 residues. CDR1 and CDR2 (germline): SEHNR, FQNEAQ (reference sequence). In nucleotides, the CDR3 is TGTGCCAGCAGCAACTCCCTACCGGGCGAAAAACTGTTTTTT. Translating gives CASSNSLPGEKLFF.

This clonotype was seen only a few times. The rearrangement uses TRBV23-1 and TRBJ2-7; TRBD1 agrees at 7 bases. TRBV23-1 is reported as an ORF; its role is uncertain. The CDR3 sequence is 14 residues long. Unmatched junction bases numbered 12, after V lost 8 bases and J lost 5 bases. The CDR3 region is CASRPGGHLDEQYF. The CDR3 DNA reads as TGCGCCAGCCGCCCAGGGGGTCATCTGGACGAGCAGTACTTC.

The chain uses TRBV25-1 and TRBJ2-1; D may correspond to TRBD1 or TRBD2 (9 bases each). The germline V gene has CDR1 MGHDK and CDR2 SYGVNS. V was cut by 4 bases and J by 6 bases, with 19 bases left in between. This CDR3 contains 16 residues. CDR3 sequence reads: CASSVLRGGQGNEQFF. Here the CDR3 DNA reads TGTGCCAGCAGTGTTTTGCGGGGGGGACAGGGCAATGAGCAGTTCTTC.

The gene calls are TRBV5-4 and TRBJ2-3; 8 bases are a match to TRBD1. Germline V lookup: CDR1 SGHNT, CDR2 YYREEE (reference sequence). The CDR3 runs to 15 residues. The trim removed 4 bases at V and 4 bases at J, leaving 8 bases unmatched. CDR3 bases: TGTGCCAGCAGCGCCGCGACAGGGGTATCAGATACGCAGTATTTT. As protein: CASSAATGVSDTQYF.

The rearrangement links TRBV6-1 to TRBJ1-1; a possible D gene is TRBD1 (5 bases). The germline V gene encodes CDR1 MNHNS and CDR2 SASEGT. The V and J ends lost 0 bases and 7 bases respectively, with 18 bases between them. The CDR3 spans 16 residues. CDR3 coding DNA: TGTGCCAGCAGTGAAGCACGGGGCGGTGAATTTGGTGAAGCTTTCTTT. Protein sequence: CASSEARGGEFGEAFF.

CDR3 amino acids: CATSDLTRDRVFRPGSNQPQHF. CDR3 DNA sequence: TGTGCCACCAGTGACCTAACCCGCGACAGGGTCTTCCGACCAGGTAGCAATCAGCCCCAGCATTTT. The rearrangement joins TRBV24-1 to TRBJ1-5, with TRBD1 matching over 7 bases. V was clipped by 4 bases and J by 0 bases; unmatched bases: 23. The CDR3 runs to 22 residues. Germline V CDR1 and CDR2: KGHDR, SFDVKD.

In DNA form, the CDR3 reads TGTGCCAGCAGCACTTACGATTTCTACAGGGGGGAGACCCAGTACTTC. Translated, it gives CASSTYDFYRGETQYF. This chain connects TRBV7-2 to TRBJ2-5, with 8 positions matching TRBD1. Germline V gene sequence: CDR1 SGHTA, CDR2 FQGNSA. The CDR3 sequence is 16 residues long. The trim removed 5 bases at V and 5 bases at J, leaving 13 bases unmatched.

The rearrangement links TRBV5-8 to TRBJ1-1; 9 positions match TRBD1. J lost 4 bases, V lost 3 bases, and 10 bases had no gene match. Germline V gene lookup returns CDR1 SGHTS and CDR2 YDEGEE. The CDR3 is made up of 16 amino acids. The CDR3 DNA sequence: TGTGCCAGCAGCTCCTGGGGGACAGGGATAGGCACTGAAGCTTTCTTT. Its translation is CASSSWGTGIGTEAFF.

This clonotype was found a few times. V gene TRBV7-9 combines with J gene TRBJ2-7; D call uncertain. The ends were cut back, 3 bases at V and 2 bases at J, with 8 bases in the middle. This CDR3 spans 13 amino acids. Germline CDR1 reads SEHNR; CDR2 reads FQNEAQ (reference sequence). The CDR3 sequence is CASSLAVTYEQYF. The CDR3 DNA is TGTGCCAGCAGCTTGGCGGTTACCTACGAGCAGTACTTC.